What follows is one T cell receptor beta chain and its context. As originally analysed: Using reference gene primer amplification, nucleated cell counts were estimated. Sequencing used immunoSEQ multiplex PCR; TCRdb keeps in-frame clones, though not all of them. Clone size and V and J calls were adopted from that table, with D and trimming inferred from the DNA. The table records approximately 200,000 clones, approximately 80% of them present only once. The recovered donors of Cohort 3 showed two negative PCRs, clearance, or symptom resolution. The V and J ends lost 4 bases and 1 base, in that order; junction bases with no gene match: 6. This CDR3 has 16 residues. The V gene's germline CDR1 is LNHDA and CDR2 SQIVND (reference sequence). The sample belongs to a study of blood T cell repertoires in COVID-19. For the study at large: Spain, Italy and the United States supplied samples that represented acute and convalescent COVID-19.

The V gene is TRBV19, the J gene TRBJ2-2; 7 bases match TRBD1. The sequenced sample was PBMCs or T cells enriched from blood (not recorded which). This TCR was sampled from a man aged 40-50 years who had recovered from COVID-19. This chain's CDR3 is CASSTTRTGNTGELFF. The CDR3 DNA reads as TGTGCCAGTAGTACAACCCGGACAGGGAACACCGGGGAGCTGTTTTTT.